The 27 T cell receptor beta chains listed next were all sequenced from one sample in a study of cytomegalovirus exposure and HLA in healthy donors. TCRdb's table, derived via immunoSEQ multiplex PCR, lists solely in-frame clones and lacks some. The profile covers roughly 220,000 clones, with 75% to 95% appearing a single time and 1.1% taken by the ten largest. What was sequenced was PBMCs. These receptors were taken from a woman between 18 and 29 years old in good health and CMV-seronegative.

This chain uses TRBV7-9 with TRBJ1-1; 9 nucleotides line up with TRBD1. The CDR3 is 14 residues long. V shed 6 bases and J 3 bases; nucleotides not matched to a gene: 5. CDR1 and CDR2 from the germline V gene are SEHNR and FQNEAQ (reference sequence). CDR3 DNA: TGTGCCAGCAGTTCACGGACAGGGGACACTGAAGCTTTCTTT. Translating it yields CASSSRTGDTEAFF. The whole variable domain, filled in from reference TRBV7-9 and TRBJ1-1, reads DTGVSQNPRHKITKRGQNVTFRCDPISEHNRLYWYRQTLGQGPEFLTYFQNEAQLEKSRLLSDRFSAERPKGSFSTLEIQRTEQGDSAMYLCASSSRTGDTEAFFGQGTRLTVV.

The genes are TRBV2 and TRBJ1-5; no firm D call. Germline V CDR1 and CDR2: SNHLY, FYNNEI. V lost 7 bases and J lost 7, with 14 bases in between. The CDR3 consists of 13 residues. The CDR3 sequence is CASTGLPGQPQHF. CDR3 coding DNA: TGTGCCAGCACAGGACTGCCGGGACAGCCCCAGCATTTT.

The V gene is TRBV7-6, the J gene TRBJ2-5, with D hard to call. In germline, CDR1 is SGHVS, CDR2 FNYEAQ. The V end was cut by 2 bases, the J end by 5 bases, with 12 bases between. This CDR3 has 14 residues. CDR3 nucleotides: TGTGCCAGCAGCTTAAGCGAACCCTCGGAGACCCAGTACTTC. It translates to CASSLSEPSETQYF.

The chain couples TRBV30 to TRBJ1-1; 7 positions match TRBD1. Looked up from germline, CDR1 is GTSNPN and CDR2 is SVGIG (reference sequence). The CDR3 is 13 amino acids. Trimming removed 0 bases from V and 5 bases from J; junction bases left unmatched: 3. The CDR3 region has the DNA TGTGCCTGGAGTGTCGGCAGGGGGACTGAAGCTTTCTTT. Translating it yields CAWSVGRGTEAFF. Full variable domain (outside the CDR3, taken from reference TRBV30 and TRBJ1-1): SQTIHQWPATLVQPVGSPLSLECTVEGTSNPNLYWYRQAAGRGLQLLFYSVGIGQISSEVPQNLSASRPQDRQFILSSKKLLLSDSGFYLCAWSVGRGTEAFFGQGTRLTVV.

J is TRBJ1-2 and V is TRBV2; 8 positions match TRBD1. The CDR3 is made up of 14 amino acids. The V and J ends lost 6 bases and 8 bases, in that order; junction bases with no gene match: 11. The germline CDR1 and CDR2 sequences are SNHLY and FYNNEI. CDR3 residues: CASSILGQGEGYTF. The CDR3 DNA reads as TGTGCCAGCAGCATACTAGGACAGGGAGAAGGCTACACCTTC.

V gene TRBV28 combines with J gene TRBJ1-5; D is unresolved. The germline CDR1 and CDR2 sequences are MDHEN and SYDVKM. This CDR3 spans 13 amino acids. Trimming took 6 bases from V and 5 from J, leaving 11 bases between them. For the CDR3, the DNA is TGTGCCAGCAGCCCCAGGTCCCATCAGCCCCAGCATTTT. It codes for CASSPRSHQPQHF.

V and J are TRBV19 and TRBJ1-5, with D tentatively TRBD1 (6 bases). The V and J ends lost 7 bases and 4 bases respectively, with 32 bases between them. This CDR3 region has 20 residues. CDR1 and CDR2 (germline): LNHDA, SQIVND (reference sequence). In DNA, the CDR3 is TGTGCCAGTACCCTAAAACCTTTCCAGGGGCAGTGGTGGAGAAATCAGCCCCAGCATTTT. Its translation: CASTLKPFQGQWWRNQPQHF. Full variable domain (rest looked up from reference TRBV19 and TRBJ1-5): DGGITQSPKYLFRKEGQNVTLSCEQNLNHDAMYWYRQDPGQGLRLIYYSQIVNDFQKGDIAEGYSVSREKKESFPLTVTSAQKNPTAFYLCASTLKPFQGQWWRNQPQHFGDGTRLSIL.

The chain recombines TRBV19 with TRBJ2-7; TRBD1 matches 8 bases. The CDR3 spans 15 residues. Losses at the gene ends were 3 bases for V and 5 bases for J; bases not matched to a gene: 9. Germline loops: CDR1 LNHDA, CDR2 SQIVND (reference sequence). The CDR3 region is CASSIEGQASDEQYF. CDR3 nucleotides: TGTGCCAGTAGTATTGAGGGACAGGCTTCTGACGAGCAGTACTTC.

The genes are TRBV28 and TRBJ1-1; unclear D gene. The CDR3 loop spans 15 amino acids. The germline gives CDR1 MDHEN, CDR2 SYDVKM. Trimming pared 2 bases from V and 7 bases from J, leaving 17 bases between. In DNA form, the CDR3 reads TGTGCCAGCAGTTTAGAGGTGGAGGCACCCCGTGAAGCTTTCTTT. Protein: CASSLEVEAPREAFF. Filled out from reference TRBV28 and TRBJ1-1, the complete variable domain reads DVKVTQSSRYLVKRTGEKVFLECVQDMDHENMFWYRQDPGLGLRLIYFSYDVKMKEKGDIPEGYSVSREKKERFSLILESASTNQTSMYLCASSLEVEAPREAFFGQGTRLTVV.

The CDR3 DNA sequence: TGTGCCAGCAGCTCGACTAGCGGGAGAGGTTTCGAGCAGTTCTTC. Residues: CASSSTSGRGFEQFF. V is TRBV5-4 and J is TRBJ2-1; 12 bases align to TRBD2. Trimming took 3 bases from V and 10 from J; bases not matched to a gene: 8. The CDR3 extends over 15 amino acids. Germline lookup yields CDR1 SGHNT and CDR2 YYREEE (reference sequence).

This clone was recorded a few times. V gene TRBV15 combines with J gene TRBJ2-1; 7 bases are a match to TRBD2. The germline gives CDR1 LNHNV, CDR2 YYDKDF (reference sequence). The junction had 9 bases not matched to a gene; V was cut back by 5 bases and J by 8 bases. This CDR3 spans 14 amino acids. The CDR3 loop is CATSGMTSPDEQFF. In DNA, the CDR3 is TGTGCCACCAGCGGAATGACTAGCCCGGATGAGCAGTTCTTC.

In this sample, this clone turned up a few times. Written as DNA, the CDR3 is TGTGCTAGTGGTTTTTTGGGACAGGGGAACACTGAAGCTTTCTTT. It translates to CASGFLGQGNTEAFF. The V gene is TRBV12-5, the J gene TRBJ1-1, with 9 bases matching TRBD1. The V and J ends lost 3 bases and 1 base, in that order; junction bases with no gene match: 3. The CDR3 is 15 amino acids. Germline-derived CDR1 and CDR2 are LGHNT and FRNRAP. Based on the CDR3 plus reference TRBV12-5 and TRBJ1-1, the full variable domain is DARVTQTPRHKVTEMGQEVTMRCQPILGHNTVFWYRQTMMQGLELLAYFRNRAPLDDSGMPKDRFSAEMPDATLATLKIQPSEPRDSAVYFCASGFLGQGNTEAFFGQGTRLTVV.

In this sample, this clone turned up once. V usage is TRBV7-3 and J usage is TRBJ2-3, with 14 positions matching TRBD2. CDR1 is SGHTA, CDR2 FQGTGA, per germline. With 5 bases clipped from V and 4 bases from J, the junction kept 2 bases outside the gene matches. There are 15 residues in the CDR3. The CDR3, as DNA: TGTGCCAGCAGCAGACTAGCGGGAGGGGCAGATACGCAGTATTTT. It yields the protein CASSRLAGGADTQYF.

The chain is built from TRBV19 and TRBJ2-1; no clear D. The V and J ends lost 4 bases and 2 bases respectively, with 9 bases between them. Germline V gene sequence: CDR1 LNHDA, CDR2 SQIVND (reference sequence). The CDR3 is 14 amino acids. The CDR3 reads CASSTAVAYNEQFF. In DNA, the CDR3 is TGTGCCAGTAGTACGGCGGTCGCCTACAATGAGCAGTTCTTC.

The chain joins TRBV9 to TRBJ2-1; 8 nucleotides line up with TRBD1. CDR1 is SGDLS, CDR2 YYNGEE, per germline. J lost 2 bases, V lost 1 base, and 2 bases had no gene match. This CDR3 is 15 amino acids long. In DNA form, the CDR3 reads TGTGCCAGCAGCGTACGGACAGGGACCTACAATGAGCAGTTCTTC. This gives the protein CASSVRTGTYNEQFF.

This clone has just one count. The chain has TRBV9 and TRBJ2-7; TRBD1 matches at 9 bases. The V segment lost 3 bases and the J segment 2 bases; nucleotides outside the gene matches: 9. Germline assignment: CDR1 SGDLS and CDR2 YYNGEE. This CDR3 comprises 16 residues. The CDR3 loop is CASSALPGQGPYEQYF. CDR3 sequence (DNA): TGTGCCAGCAGCGCGCTCCCGGGACAGGGACCCTACGAGCAGTACTTC.

The chain links TRBV6-6 to TRBJ1-4; D is unresolved. CDR3 length: 14 residues. CDR1 and CDR2 (germline): MNHNY, SVGAGI (reference sequence). Trimming removed 4 bases at V and 3 bases at J, with 9 bases between. CDR3 DNA sequence: TGTGCCAGCAGTTCGCTACAGCCTAATGAAAAACTGTTTTTT. Translation: CASSSLQPNEKLFF.

This clone came up once. The genes are TRBV2 and TRBJ1-1; D is unclear. V was trimmed by 6 bases and J by 10 bases, leaving 15 bases between them. CDR1 is SNHLY, CDR2 FYNNEI, per germline. The CDR3 is made up of 12 amino acids. The CDR3 DNA follows: TGTGCCAGCAGGGTTGAAGTACCCGGAGCTTTCTTT. Protein product: CASRVEVPGAFF.

The chain joins TRBV11-3 to TRBJ2-1; D unresolved. V lost 5 bases, J lost 6 bases, and 11 bases lay in between. The CDR3 totals 13 residues. CDR1 and CDR2 from the germline V gene are SGHNT and YENEEA. This chain's CDR3 is CASSPSVVNEQFF. DNA of the CDR3: TGTGCCAGCAGCCCCAGCGTCGTCAATGAGCAGTTCTTC.

The chain joins TRBV19 to TRBJ2-7; tentative D call: TRBD1 (6 bases). V lost 7 bases and J lost 5, with 15 bases in between. CDR3 length: 13 amino acids. Germline V lookup: CDR1 LNHDA, CDR2 SQIVND (reference sequence). As DNA, the CDR3 is TGTGCCAGTACCCGCCAGGGGTCGAACGAGCAGTACTTC. Translated, it gives CASTRQGSNEQYF.

The chain carries TRBV18 and TRBJ2-3, with 7 bases aligning to TRBD2. Germline assignment: CDR1 KGHSH and CDR2 LQKENI. J was trimmed by 0 bases and V by 4 bases; bases with no gene match: 7. This CDR3 has 16 residues. In nucleotides, the CDR3 is TGTGCCAGCTCACGCTCTAGCGGCCATAGCACAGATACGCAGTATTTT. Residues: CASSRSSGHSTDTQYF.

The genes are TRBV19 and TRBJ1-6; D might be TRBD1 (5 bases). With 3 bases removed from V and 5 bases from J, the gap between germline ends came to 8 bases. The CDR3 sequence is 14 residues long. Germline CDR1 reads LNHDA; CDR2 reads SQIVND (reference sequence). The CDR3 reads CASSMGRHNSPLHF. The CDR3 DNA follows: TGTGCCAGTAGTATGGGGCGCCATAATTCACCCCTCCACTTT.

V gene TRBV18 combines with J gene TRBJ1-1; TRBD1 aligns across 9 bases. The trim removed 5 bases at V and 1 base at J, leaving 14 bases unmatched. There are 18 residues in the CDR3. Germline V lookup: CDR1 KGHSH, CDR2 LQKENI. CDR3 amino acids: CASSSLFRDRDSNTEAFF. The CDR3 coding sequence is TGTGCCAGCTCATCTCTTTTCCGGGACAGGGATTCGAACACTGAAGCTTTCTTT. The full variable domain, in which reference TRBV18 and TRBJ1-1 provide the parts outside the CDR3, is NAGVMQNPRHLVRRRGQEARLRCSPMKGHSHVYWYRQLPEEGLKFMVYLQKENIIDESGMPKERFSAEFPKEGPSILRIQQVVRGDSAAYFCASSSLFRDRDSNTEAFFGQGTRLTVV.

The CDR3 is CAWSVLMNTEAFF. The CDR3 region has the DNA TGTGCCTGGAGTGTCCTAATGAACACTGAAGCTTTCTTT. The V and J genes are TRBV30 and TRBJ1-1; D call uncertain. This CDR3 comprises 13 residues. Per germline, CDR1 GTSNPN and CDR2 SVGIG (reference sequence). Trimming removed 0 bases at V and 0 bases at J, with 5 bases between.

V usage is TRBV11-1 and J usage is TRBJ2-1, with D perhaps matching TRBD2 (5 bases). Trimming left V 3 bases short and J 6 bases short, with 12 bases between. CDR3 size: 14 residues. Germline values: CDR1 SGHAT, CDR2 FQDESV (reference sequence). CDR3 coding DNA: TGTGCCAGCAGCTTTGATAGCGCCTCCAATGAGCAGTTCTTC. It translates to CASSFDSASNEQFF.

This chain uses TRBV6-1 with TRBJ1-2, with a possible D match to TRBD1 (6 bases). Germline V lookup: CDR1 MNHNS, CDR2 SASEGT. The CDR3 is made up of 15 amino acids. Trimming removed 6 bases at V and 4 bases at J, with 18 bases between. CDR3 DNA: TGTGCCAGCAGGGGCCCAGGGGAGATCGGCTATGGCTACACCTTC. It translates to CASRGPGEIGYGYTF.

The chain employs TRBV6-5 and TRBJ2-2; D may be TRBD2 (6 bases). The CDR3 runs to 15 residues. V lost 2 bases to trimming and J lost 6 bases, with 13 bases between them. CDR1 is MNHEY and CDR2 is SVGAGI in the germline V gene. The DNA of the CDR3 is TGTGCCAGCAGTTACAGTTTGGGACTGCCCGGGGAGCTGTTTTTT. It translates to CASSYSLGLPGELFF.